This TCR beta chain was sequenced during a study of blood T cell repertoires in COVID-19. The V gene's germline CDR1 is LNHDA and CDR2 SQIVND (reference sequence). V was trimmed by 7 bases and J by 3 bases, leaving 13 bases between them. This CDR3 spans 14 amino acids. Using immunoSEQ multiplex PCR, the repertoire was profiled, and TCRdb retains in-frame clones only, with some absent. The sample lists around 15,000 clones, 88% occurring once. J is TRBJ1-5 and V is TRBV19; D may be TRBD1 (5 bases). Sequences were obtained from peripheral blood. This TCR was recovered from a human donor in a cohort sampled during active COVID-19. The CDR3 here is CASKMIGDNQPQHF. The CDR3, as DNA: TGTGCCAGTAAGATGATAGGGGACAATCAGCCCCAGCATTTT.